This TCR beta chain was profiled in a study of blood T cell repertoires in COVID-19. With 6 bases clipped from V and 6 bases from J, the junction kept 5 bases outside the gene matches. The CDR3 spans 13 residues. Looked up from germline, CDR1 is LNHNV and CDR2 is YYDKDF (reference sequence). Sequenced by immunoSEQ multiplex PCR; TCRdb stores in-frame clones only, minus some. This sample carries 40,000 to 50,000 clones, 87% of them seen once, and the ten largest clones take approximately 15%. This receptor was identified in a human donor in a cohort sampled during active COVID-19. The J gene is TRBJ1-1, the V gene TRBV15, with 9 bases lining up with TRBD1. The sample taken for sequencing was peripheral blood. The CDR3 region has the DNA TGTGCCACCAGACCACAGGGGGCGCCTGAAGCTTTCTTT. Translation gives CATRPQGAPEAFF.